This T cell receptor beta chain was retrieved from a study of blood T cell repertoires in COVID-19 (dated by TCRdb to between 2020 and 2021). Some background on the complete study: Samples from collaborators originated in the United States, Italy and Spain and spanned both the acute and convalescent phases of COVID-19. The samples were drawn from two sources: the first 160 participants of the ongoing ImmuneRACE study, and 950 to 1,500 subjects contributed by 6 global collaborators. Nearly every sample came with metadata listing a de-identified subject ID, COVID-19 status, age in years and sex. The repertoires were made available in a free public database intended to serve as a resource for research on the immune response to SARS-CoV-2. The prospective study material was composed of cDNA or gDNA derived from T cells, B-cell-depleted T cells, or PBMCs. Where HLA class I and class II types were available, the types were taken from metadata supplied by the sample provider, not from assay-based typing. Deeply sampled blood TCRbeta repertoires from subjects exposed to, actively infected with, or recovered from COVID-19 were included in the dataset.

TCRbeta CDR3 regions were amplified from genomic DNA by means of the immunoSEQ Assay, a bias-controlled multiplex PCR. The study's processing was this. Nucleated cell counts per sample were estimated from amplification of reference gene primers within the assay. Sequence reads were collapsed and filtered to measure the absolute abundance of every unique TCRbeta CDR3 rearrangement. For each sample, productive Simpson clonality was calculated by taking the square root of Simpson's diversity index across productive rearrangements. Sourced from immuneACCESS, this table was stored by TCRdb with only in-frame sequences that have V and J called. A share of the clones is absent; for the studies checked, an unresolved V gene accounts for under half, and the remainder has no known explanation. V, J and clone size derive from that table, while D and trimming were established from the DNA sequence. Present in this sample are just under 150,000 clones, 70% to 90% of which were seen just once. Together, the top ten hold 2.6% of the sample.

Summary of the overall study and its limitations: Clinical and demographic metadata were provided uncurated, with the amount varying by source and participant.

With regard to this clone: Its recognized antigen is unknown. No much larger clonotype is one base removed from it; base qualities were not supplied.

Each collaborating institution followed its own protocols to collect whole blood in K2EDTA tubes. For TCRbeta analysis, collaborators shipped samples in one of three forms: frozen whole blood, isolated PBMCs, or DNA extracted from either of those sample types. The sequence was collected from a human donor with acute or convalescent COVID-19. The donor label of this sample is uncertain. The sequenced sample consisted of peripheral blood.

The sequenced DNA is TGTGCCAGCAGTTACTCGGAGGGATCCTACGAGCAGTACTTC. Its coded protein is CASSYSEGSYEQYF. The receptor chain draws on TRBV6-5 and TRBJ2-7, and possibly TRBD2, on 6 matching bases. The germline V gene encodes CDR1 MNHEY and CDR2 SVGAGI. The CDR3, cysteine through phenylalanine, is 14 amino acids long. Left in the record is the CDR3 DNA by itself, 42 bases read in frame from the first base. Trimming takes 0 bases from V and 1 base from J, and the germline ends sit 7 bases apart.